This entry lists 7 T cell receptor beta chains sequenced from one sample in a study of regulatory and conventional T cells in RAG deficiency. Profiling relied on immunoSEQ multiplex PCR, and the TCRdb table lists in-frame clones only, not all of them. The repertoire holds 30,000 to 35,000 clones, with approximately 90% as singletons. These data are also associated with another study on regulatory T cells. That study reports: Primers: 52 TRBV forward and 13 TRBJ reverse.

Sequenced material: CD8+ T cells sorted from blood. These receptors were obtained from a human donor in good health.

The rearrangement uses TRBV5-1 and TRBJ2-5; D might be TRBD1 (5 bases). The germline V gene encodes CDR1 SGHRS and CDR2 YFSETQ. CDR3 size: 13 residues. V lost 0 bases and J 4 bases, leaving 7 bases between the germline ends. CDR3 sequence (DNA): TGCGCCAGCAGCTTGGGACAGAGAGAGACCCAGTACTTC. This translates into CASSLGQRETQYF.

The CDR3 bases are TGCGCCAGCAGCCAAGGGCCGAACACTGAAGCTTTCTTT. Translating gives CASSQGPNTEAFF. The chain combines TRBV4-1 with TRBJ1-1, with D uncertain. V was trimmed by 1 base and J by 1 base, leaving 4 bases between them. The germline CDR1 and CDR2 sequences are MGHRA and YSYEKL. The CDR3 consists of 13 residues.

The chain combines TRBV5-1 with TRBJ1-3; D is perhaps TRBD1 (5 bases). From germline, CDR1 is SGHRS and CDR2 YFSETQ. V lost 0 bases and J lost 4, with 17 bases in between. This CDR3 spans 17 amino acids. CDR3 loop: CASSLVLAGGGGNTIYF. CDR3 bases: TGCGCCAGCAGCTTGGTTCTGGCCGGGGGTGGAGGAAACACCATATATTTT.

V is TRBV7-3 and J is TRBJ2-7; TRBD1 aligns across 8 bases. CDR3 length: 14 residues. Trimming at V came to 3 bases and at J to 7 bases, leaving 8 bases not matched to a gene. Germline V gene data show CDR1 as SGHTA and CDR2 as FQGTGA. The CDR3 sequence is CASSLGTGGAEQYF. CDR3 in DNA: TGTGCCAGCAGCTTGGGGACAGGAGGGGCGGAGCAGTACTTC.

The V call is TRBV4-3, the J call TRBJ2-7; perhaps TRBD2 as D (6 bases). V was pared by 1 base and J by 5 bases, with 12 bases between. CDR3 size: 14 residues. The V gene's germline CDR1 is LGHNA and CDR2 YSLEER. Written as DNA, the CDR3 is TGCGCCAGCAGCCAAGGGGGGGATTTGGACGAGCAGTACTTC. This sequence encodes CASSQGGDLDEQYF.

The chain links TRBV11-2 to TRBJ2-7; 7 positions match TRBD1. V shed 4 bases and J 2 bases; nucleotides not matched to a gene: 5. The CDR3 extends over 14 amino acids. Germline-derived CDR1 and CDR2 are SGHAT and FQNNGV. The CDR3 reads CASSYRTGTYEQYF. CDR3 nucleotides: TGTGCCAGCAGCTACCGGACAGGCACCTACGAGCAGTACTTC.

The V gene is TRBV5-6, the J gene TRBJ2-7, with 11 nucleotides matching TRBD2. The V gene end was trimmed by 0 bases and the J gene end by 1 base; junction bases not matched to a gene: 3. Germline V lookup: CDR1 SGHDT, CDR2 YYEEEE. The CDR3 spans 16 residues. The CDR3 region has the DNA TGTGCCAGCAGCTTGGTGGCTAGCGGGGGGTCCTACGAGCAGTACTTC. Amino acid sequence: CASSLVASGGSYEQYF.